This T cell receptor (beta chain) was sequenced in a study of blood T cell repertoires in COVID-19 (dated by TCRdb to about 2020). A note on the overall study: The collaborator samples originated in the United States, Italy and Spain and spanned the acute and convalescent phases of COVID-19. The samples were drawn from the first 160 participants of the ongoing ImmuneRACE study and from over a thousand subjects provided by 6 global collaborators. Deeply sampled blood TCRbeta repertoires from subjects exposed to, actively infected with, or recovered from COVID-19 were included in the dataset. Where available, HLA class I and class II types were obtained from metadata supplied by the sample provider rather than from assay-based typing. The repertoires were released in a freely available public database meant as a resource for research on the immune response to SARS-CoV-2. The prospective study material was composed of cDNA or gDNA derived from T cells, B-cell-depleted T cells, or PBMCs. The sample metadata nearly always contained a de-identified subject ID, COVID-19 status, age in years and sex. Study-level results and caveats: The amount of clinical and demographic metadata varied by source and participant and was provided uncurated.

In the prospective study, participants were roughly 18 to 89 years old, resided in fewer than 25 geographic areas of the United States, and were enrolled through a virtual design. To assign participants to cohorts, the prospective study relied on clinical history that participants themselves reported in a screening survey and a study questionnaire. ImmuneRACE Cohort 3 recovered participants were defined by two consecutive negative NP/OP PCR tests, healthcare professional clearance, or symptom resolution. In the prospective study, whole blood, serum and a nasopharyngeal or oropharyngeal swab were collected from each participant by mobile phlebotomists. Prospective study participants could optionally give additional blood draws and questionnaires over a 2-month period. Before DNA extraction, prospective study blood samples were shipped either frozen or at room temperature. TCRbeta CDR3 regions were amplified from genomic DNA by means of the immunoSEQ Assay, a bias-controlled multiplex PCR. The published analysis was carried out like this. Within the assay, amplification of reference gene primers was used to estimate how many nucleated cells each sample contained. Sequence reads were collapsed and filtered to measure the absolute abundance of every unique TCRbeta CDR3 rearrangement. For each sample, productive Simpson clonality was calculated by taking the square root of Simpson's diversity index across productive rearrangements. TCRdb retrieved this table from immuneACCESS and kept in-frame rearrangements only. Not all clones are present; in checked studies, unresolved V genes account for under half, and no reason is known for the remainder. That table is the source of V, J and clone size, and D and trimming were worked out from the DNA. The sample yields some 430,000 clones; less than 95% were counted once. 0.6% of the sample belongs to the ten largest clones.

V is cut by 4 bases and J by 2 bases, and the space between the germline ends is 10 bases. The CDR3 contains 15 residues, cysteine and phenylalanine counted. CDR3 DNA is the only sequence kept; it has 45 bases, read in frame from the first base. From the germline V gene, CDR1 is SGDLS and CDR2 is YYNGEE. With respect to this clone: What antigen it recognizes has not been identified. No clone much larger than this one lies a single base away; base qualities are absent.

The rearranged chain carries TRBV9 and TRBJ2-6; possibly the D gene is TRBD2, per 5 matching bases. The clonotype comes from a man aged 18-30 years who had recovered from COVID-19. Sequencing used PBMCs or T cells enriched from blood (not recorded which). The CDR3: CASSRPGTGANVLTF. The DNA is as follows: TGTGCCAGCAGCCGACCGGGGACTGGGGCCAACGTCCTGACTTTC.